This T cell receptor (beta chain) was sequenced for a study of identical twins. General study findings and limits: Cross-sectional statistical analysis, not tracking of the same donors, underpinned the conclusions.

This clonotype was detected ten times or more. Its antigen is not known. Germline V gene sequence: CDR1 SGHRS, CDR2 YFSETQ. The J segment lost 6 bases and the V segment lost 4 bases, leaving 7 bases of the junction unmatched. The CDR3 is made up of 14 amino acids. Via MiXCR, TCRdb re-called the 5' RACE reads, giving one row per CDR3 protein. The sample yields approximately 890,000 distinct CDR3 sequences, more than 9% seen once. These data also formed part of another study, on yellow fever vaccine responses in identical twins. As reported in that work: Vaccine-induced T cell responses in twins were reportedly observed to appear partly convergent, partly personalized.

The source of this sequence is a woman younger than 35 in good health. The sample consisted of PBMCs. This sequence joins TRBV5-1 and TRBJ2-7, with 10 bases aligning to TRBD2. The CDR3, as DNA: TGCGCCAGCAGCGCTAGCGGGAGTCTGTCCGAGCAGTACTTC. Translation gives CASSASGSLSEQYF.